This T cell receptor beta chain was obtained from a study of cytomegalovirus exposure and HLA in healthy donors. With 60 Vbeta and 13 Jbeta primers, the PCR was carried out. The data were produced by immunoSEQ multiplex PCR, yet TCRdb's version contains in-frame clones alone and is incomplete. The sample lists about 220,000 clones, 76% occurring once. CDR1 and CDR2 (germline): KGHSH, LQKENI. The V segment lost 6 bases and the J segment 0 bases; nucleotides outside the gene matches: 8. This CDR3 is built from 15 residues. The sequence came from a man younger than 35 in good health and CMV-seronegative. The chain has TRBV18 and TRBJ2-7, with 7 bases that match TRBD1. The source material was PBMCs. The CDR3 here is CASSLAGDSSYEQYF. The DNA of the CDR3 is TGTGCCAGCTCCTTGGCCGGGGACAGCTCCTACGAGCAGTACTTC.